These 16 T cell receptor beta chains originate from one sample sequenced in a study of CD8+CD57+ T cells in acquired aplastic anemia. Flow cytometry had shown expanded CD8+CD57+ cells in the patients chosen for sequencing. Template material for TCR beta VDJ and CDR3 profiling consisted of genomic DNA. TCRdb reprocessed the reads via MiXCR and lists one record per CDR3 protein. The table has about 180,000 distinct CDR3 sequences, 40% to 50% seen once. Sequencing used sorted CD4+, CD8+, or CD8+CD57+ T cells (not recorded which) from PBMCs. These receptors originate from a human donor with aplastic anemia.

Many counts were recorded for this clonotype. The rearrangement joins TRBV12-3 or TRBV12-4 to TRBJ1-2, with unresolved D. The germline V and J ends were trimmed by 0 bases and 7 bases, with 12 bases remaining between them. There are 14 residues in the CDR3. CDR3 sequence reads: CASSLAVGPAGYTF. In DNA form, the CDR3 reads TGTGCCAGCAGTTTAGCGGTCGGGCCAGCTGGCTACACCTTC.

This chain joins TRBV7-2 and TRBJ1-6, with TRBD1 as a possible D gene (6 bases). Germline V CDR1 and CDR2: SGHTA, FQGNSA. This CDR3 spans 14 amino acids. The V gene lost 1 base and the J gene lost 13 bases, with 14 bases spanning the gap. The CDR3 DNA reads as TGTGCCAGCAGCTTAGGGAAGACAGGAGGGCCCCTCCACTTT. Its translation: CASSLGKTGGPLHF.

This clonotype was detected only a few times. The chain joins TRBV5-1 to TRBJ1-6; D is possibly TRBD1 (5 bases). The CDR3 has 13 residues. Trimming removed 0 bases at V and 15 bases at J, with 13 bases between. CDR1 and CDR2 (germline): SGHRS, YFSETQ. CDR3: CASSLDGQGVLHF. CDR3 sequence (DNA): TGCGCCAGCAGCTTGGATGGGCAGGGAGTCCTCCACTTT.

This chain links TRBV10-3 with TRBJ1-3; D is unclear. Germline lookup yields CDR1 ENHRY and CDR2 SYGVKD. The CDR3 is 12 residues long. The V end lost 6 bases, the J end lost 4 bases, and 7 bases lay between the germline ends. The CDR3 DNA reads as TGTGCCATCAGGAGTGAAGGAAACACCATATATTTT. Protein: CAIRSEGNTIYF.

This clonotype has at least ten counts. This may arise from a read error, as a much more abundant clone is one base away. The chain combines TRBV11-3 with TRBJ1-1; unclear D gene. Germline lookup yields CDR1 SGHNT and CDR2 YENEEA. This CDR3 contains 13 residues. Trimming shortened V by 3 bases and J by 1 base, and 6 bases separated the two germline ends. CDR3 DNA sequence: TGTGCCAGCAGCTTCGAGGGGAACACTGAAGCTTTCTTT. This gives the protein CASSFEGNTEAFF. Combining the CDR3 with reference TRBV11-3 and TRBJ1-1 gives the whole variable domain EAGVVQSPRYKIIEKKQPVAFWCNPISGHNTLYWYLQNLGQGPELLIRYENEEAVDDSQLPKDRFSAERLKGVDSTLKIQPAELGDSAVYLCASSFEGNTEAFFGQGTRLTVV.

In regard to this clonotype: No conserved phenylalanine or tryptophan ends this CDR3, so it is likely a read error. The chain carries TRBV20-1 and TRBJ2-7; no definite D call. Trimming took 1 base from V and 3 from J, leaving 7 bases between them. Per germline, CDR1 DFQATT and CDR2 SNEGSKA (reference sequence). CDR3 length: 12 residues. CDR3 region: CSARGPNYEQYL. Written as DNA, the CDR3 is TGCAGTGCTAGAGGACCCAACTACGAGCAGTACCTC.

CDR3 residues: CASSFLGIGYTF. In DNA, the CDR3 is TGTGCCAGCAGTTTTTTAGGGATTGGCTACACCTTC. The chain uses TRBV12-3 or TRBV12-4 and TRBJ1-2; D is ambiguous. The CDR3 loop spans 12 amino acids. V lost 3 bases, J lost 7 bases, and 9 bases lay in between.

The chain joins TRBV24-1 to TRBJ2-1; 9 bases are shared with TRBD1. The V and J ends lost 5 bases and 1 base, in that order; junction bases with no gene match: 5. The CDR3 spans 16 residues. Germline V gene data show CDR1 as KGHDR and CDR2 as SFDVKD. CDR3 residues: CATSGQTGGSYNEQFF. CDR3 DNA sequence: TGTGCCACCAGTGGTCAGACAGGGGGATCCTACAATGAGCAGTTCTTC.

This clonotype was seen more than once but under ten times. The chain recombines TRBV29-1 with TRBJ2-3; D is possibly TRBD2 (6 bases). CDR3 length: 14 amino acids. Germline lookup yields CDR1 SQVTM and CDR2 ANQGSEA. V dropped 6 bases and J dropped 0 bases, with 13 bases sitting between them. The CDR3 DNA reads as TGCAGCGTGGAGGGCGGGTGGAGCACAGATACGCAGTATTTT. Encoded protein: CSVEGGWSTDTQYF.

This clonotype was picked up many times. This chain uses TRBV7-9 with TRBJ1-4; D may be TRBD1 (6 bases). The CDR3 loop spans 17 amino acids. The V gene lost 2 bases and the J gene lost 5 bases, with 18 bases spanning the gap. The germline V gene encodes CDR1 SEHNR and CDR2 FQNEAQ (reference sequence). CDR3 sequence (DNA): TGTGCCAGCAGCTTAAGTGGAGGGGGGGCGAGAAATGAAAAACTGTTTTTT. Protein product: CASSLSGGGARNEKLFF.

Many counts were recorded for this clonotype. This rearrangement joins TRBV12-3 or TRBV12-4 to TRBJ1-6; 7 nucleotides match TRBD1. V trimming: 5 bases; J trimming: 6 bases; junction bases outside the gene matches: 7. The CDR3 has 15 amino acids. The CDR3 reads CASSIQGTRNSPLHF. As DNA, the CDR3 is TGTGCCAGCAGTATACAGGGGACGCGTAATTCACCCCTCCACTTT.

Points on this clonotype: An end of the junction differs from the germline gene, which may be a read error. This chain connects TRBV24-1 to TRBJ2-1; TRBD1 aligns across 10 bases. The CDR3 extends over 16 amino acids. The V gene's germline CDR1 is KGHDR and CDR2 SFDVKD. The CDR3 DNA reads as TGTGCCACCAGTGGTTTGCTTGACAGGGGGCACAATGAGCAGTTCTTC. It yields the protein CATSGLLDRGHNEQFF.

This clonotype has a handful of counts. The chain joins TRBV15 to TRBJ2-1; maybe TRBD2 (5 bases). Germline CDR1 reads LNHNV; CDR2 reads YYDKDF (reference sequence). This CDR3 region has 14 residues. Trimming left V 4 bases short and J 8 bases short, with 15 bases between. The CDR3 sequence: CATSILGVGYEQFF. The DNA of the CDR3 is TGTGCCACCAGCATTCTCGGGGTCGGCTATGAGCAGTTCTTC. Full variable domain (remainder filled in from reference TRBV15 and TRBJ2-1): DAMVIQNPRYQVTQFGKPVTLSCSQTLNHNVMYWYQQKSSQAPKLLFHYYDKDFNNEADTPDNFQSRRPNTSFCFLDIRSPGLGDTAMYLCATSILGVGYEQFFGPGTRLTVL.

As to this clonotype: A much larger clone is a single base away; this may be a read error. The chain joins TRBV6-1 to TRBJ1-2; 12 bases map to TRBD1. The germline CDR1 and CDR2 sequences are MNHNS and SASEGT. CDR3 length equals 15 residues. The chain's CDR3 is CTSSGTGGINYGYTF. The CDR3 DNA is TGTACCAGCAGCGGGACAGGGGGCATAAACTATGGCTACACCTTC.

The CDR3 nucleotides read TGCAGTGCTAGATCGGGACAGGGGCCGGGGAACACCATATATTTT. Translated: CSARSGQGPGNTIYF. V is TRBV20-1 and J is TRBJ1-3, with TRBD1 identical over 10 bases. Germline V gives CDR1 DFQATT, CDR2 SNEGSKA (reference sequence). The junction had 8 bases not matched to a gene; V was cut back by 2 bases and J by 7 bases. This CDR3 has 15 residues.

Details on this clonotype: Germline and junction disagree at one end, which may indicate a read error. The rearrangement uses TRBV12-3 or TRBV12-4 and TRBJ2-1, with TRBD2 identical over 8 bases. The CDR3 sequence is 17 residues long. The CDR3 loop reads CACSLVFLGLGGYEQFF. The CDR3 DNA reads TGTGCCTGCAGTTTAGTGTTCTTGGGACTAGGAGGCTATGAGCAGTTCTTC.